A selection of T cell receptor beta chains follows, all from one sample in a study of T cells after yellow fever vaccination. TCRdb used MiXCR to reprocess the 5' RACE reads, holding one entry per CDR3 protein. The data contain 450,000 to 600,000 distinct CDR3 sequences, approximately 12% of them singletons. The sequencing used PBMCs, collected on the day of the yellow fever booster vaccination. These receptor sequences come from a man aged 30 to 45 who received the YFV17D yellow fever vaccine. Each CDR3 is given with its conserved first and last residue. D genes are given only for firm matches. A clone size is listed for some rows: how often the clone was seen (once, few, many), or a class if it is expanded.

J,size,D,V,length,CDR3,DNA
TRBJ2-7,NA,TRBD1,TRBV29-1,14,CSVFKGTGGYEQYF,TGCAGCGTCTTCAAGGGAACAGGGGGCTACGAGCAGTACTTC
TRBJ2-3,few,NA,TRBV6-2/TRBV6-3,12,CATRLVGDTQYF,TGTGCCACTCGACTAGTTGGAGATACGCAGTATTTT
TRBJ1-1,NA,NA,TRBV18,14,CASSPQGDDTEAFF,TGTGCCAGCTCCCCGCAGGGAGATGACACTGAAGCTTTCTTT
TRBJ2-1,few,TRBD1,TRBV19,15,CASSSTGAIYNEQFF,TGTGCCAGTAGTTCAACAGGGGCTATCTACAATGAGCAGTTCTTC
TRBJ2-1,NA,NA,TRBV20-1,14,CSARRARPYNEQFF,TGCAGTGCTAGGAGGGCGCGCCCGTACAATGAGCAGTTCTTC
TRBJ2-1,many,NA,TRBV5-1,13,CASSSDGYNEQFF,TGCGCCAGCAGCTCGGACGGGTACAATGAGCAGTTCTTC
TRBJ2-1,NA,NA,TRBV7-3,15,CASSSHRDFLNEQFF,TGTGCCAGCAGCTCGCACCGGGACTTTCTCAATGAGCAGTTCTTC
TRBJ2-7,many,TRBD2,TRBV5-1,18,CASSLAPRVGGSSYEQYF,TGCGCCAGCAGCTTGGCCCCCCGGGTAGGCGGGAGTTCCTACGAGCAGTACTTC
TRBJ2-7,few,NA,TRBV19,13,CASRKQGAHEQYF,TGTGCCAGTAGAAAACAGGGTGCCCACGAGCAGTACTTC
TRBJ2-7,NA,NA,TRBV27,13,CASRGSASYEQYF,TGTGCCAGCAGGGGTAGCGCAAGCTACGAGCAGTACTTC
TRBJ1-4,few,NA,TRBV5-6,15,CASTGRLATNEKLFF,TGTGCCAGCACCGGACGTCTTGCAACTAATGAAAAACTGTTTTTT
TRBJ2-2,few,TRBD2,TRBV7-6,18,CASSLGPSGRISTGELFF,TGTGCCAGCAGCTTAGGTCCTAGCGGGAGAATTAGCACCGGGGAGCTGTTTTTT
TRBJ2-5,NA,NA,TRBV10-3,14,CAITNRPGGETQYF,TGTGCCATCACCAACAGGCCTGGGGGAGAGACCCAGTACTTC
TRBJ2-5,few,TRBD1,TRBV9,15,CASSAQGADGETQYF,TGTGCCAGCAGCGCACAGGGGGCAGACGGAGAGACCCAGTACTTC
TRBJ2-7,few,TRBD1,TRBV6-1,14,CASTAGTGNYEQYF,TGTGCCAGCACCGCCGGGACAGGGAACTACGAGCAGTACTTC
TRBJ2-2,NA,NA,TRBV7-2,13,CASSLVPPGELFF,TGTGCCAGCAGCTTAGTCCCCCCCGGGGAGCTGTTTTTT
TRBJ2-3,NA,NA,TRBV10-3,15,CAISENRENTDTQYF,TGTGCCATCAGTGAGAACAGGGAAAACACAGATACGCAGTATTTT
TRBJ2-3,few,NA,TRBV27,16,CASSLGKVLASNTQYF,TGTGCCAGCAGTTTAGGGAAGGTATTAGCGAGTAATACGCAGTATTTT
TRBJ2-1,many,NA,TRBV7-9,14,CASSLDIGRFLGFF,TGTGCCAGCAGCTTAGATATTGGGCGGTTCTTAGGGTTCTTC
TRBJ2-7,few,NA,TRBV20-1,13,CSAPSRGLYEQYF,TGCAGTGCTCCGTCCCGCGGCCTTTACGAGCAGTACTTC
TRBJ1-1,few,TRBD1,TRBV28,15,CASSQVTGGNTEAFF,TGTGCCAGCAGTCAGGTGACAGGGGGGAACACTGAAGCTTTCTTT
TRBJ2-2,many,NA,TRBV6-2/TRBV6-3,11,CASSRTGELFF,TGTGCCAGCAGCCGCACCGGGGAGCTGTTTTTT
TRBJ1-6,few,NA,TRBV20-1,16,CSAILGSGSYNSPLHF,TGCAGTGCTATTCTTGGAAGTGGCTCCTATAATTCACCCCTCCACTTT
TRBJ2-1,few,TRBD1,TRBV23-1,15,CASSQWGTDNNEQFF,TGCGCCAGCAGTCAATGGGGGACAGACAACAATGAGCAGTTCTTC
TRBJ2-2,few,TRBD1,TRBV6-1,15,CASNQGQFNTGELFF,TGTGCCAGCAACCAGGGACAGTTCAACACCGGGGAGCTGTTTTTT
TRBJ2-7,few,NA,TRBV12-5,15,CASGSAGGARGEQYF,TGTGCTAGTGGTTCCGCCGGAGGGGCGCGGGGCGAGCAGTACTTC
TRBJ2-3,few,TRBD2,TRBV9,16,CASSVGAAGDADTQYF,TGTGCCAGCAGCGTAGGGGCAGCGGGAGATGCAGATACGCAGTATTTT
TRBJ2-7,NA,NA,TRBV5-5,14,CASSLVVGWYEQYF,TGTGCCAGCAGCTTGGTTGTGGGTTGGTACGAGCAGTACTTC
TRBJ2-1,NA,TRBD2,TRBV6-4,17,CASSPRPGTSWEVEQFF,TGTGCCAGCAGTCCCCGCCCCGGGACTAGCTGGGAGGTTGAGCAGTTCTTC
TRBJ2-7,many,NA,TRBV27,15,CASIYSERRLGEQYF,TGTGCCAGCATCTATTCGGAGCGGAGGTTGGGCGAGCAGTACTTC
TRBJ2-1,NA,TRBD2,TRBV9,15,CASTPAGRNYNEQFF,TGTGCCAGCACCCCAGCGGGGCGGAATTACAATGAGCAGTTCTTC
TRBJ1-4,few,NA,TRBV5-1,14,CASSTGTRGEKLFF,TGCGCCAGCAGCACCGGGACCCGGGGTGAAAAACTGTTTTTT
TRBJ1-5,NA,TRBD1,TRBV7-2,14,CASSFWTGEQPQHF,TGTGCCAGCAGCTTTTGGACAGGGGAACAGCCCCAGCATTTT
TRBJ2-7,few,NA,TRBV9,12,CASSVEGHEQYF,TGTGCCAGCAGCGTAGAAGGGCACGAGCAGTACTTC
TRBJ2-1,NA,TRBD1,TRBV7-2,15,CASSPGTGSGNEQFF,TGTGCCAGCAGCCCCGGGACAGGGTCAGGGAATGAGCAGTTCTTC
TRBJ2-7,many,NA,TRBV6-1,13,CASSHRQDYEQYF,TGTGCCAGCAGCCACCGACAGGACTACGAGCAGTACTTC
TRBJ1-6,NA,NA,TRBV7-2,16,CASSLGIRSSSTPLHF,TGTGCCAGCAGCTTAGGGATCAGGAGTAGTTCTACACCCCTCCACTTT
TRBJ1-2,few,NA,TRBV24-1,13,CATSGSKNYGYTF,TGTGCCACCAGTGGAAGCAAAAACTATGGCTACACCTTC
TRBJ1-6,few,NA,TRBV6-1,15,CASSEAGTAYSPLHF,TGTGCCAGCAGTGAAGCGGGGACGGCATATTCACCCCTCCACTTT
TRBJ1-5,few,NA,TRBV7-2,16,CASSFNSGGDNQPQHF,TGTGCCAGCAGCTTTAATTCGGGCGGGGACAATCAGCCCCAGCATTTT
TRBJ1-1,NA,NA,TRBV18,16,CASSPAPRIMNTEAFF,TGTGCCAGCTCCCCAGCCCCCAGGATCATGAACACTGAAGCTTTCTTT
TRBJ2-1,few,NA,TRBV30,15,CASPRVGGNNNEQFF,TGTGCCTCCCCCAGGGTTGGCGGGAATAACAATGAGCAGTTCTTC
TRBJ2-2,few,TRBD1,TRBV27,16,CASNPTDRGFTGELFF,TGTGCCAGCAATCCGACCGACAGGGGATTCACCGGGGAGCTGTTTTTT